A selection of T cell receptor beta chains follows, all from one sample in a study of cytomegalovirus exposure and HLA in healthy donors. Assay: immunoSEQ multiplex PCR; the TCRdb copy retains only in-frame clones and omits some. The sample includes over 45,000 clones, around 81% of them seen just once. Specimen: PBMCs. Receptors originate from a boy aged 5-17 years in good health and CMV-seropositive. Both conserved end residues are part of each CDR3. The D gene is left open where the match is weak. A row's size may be missing; if present it is once, few, many or a size class.

>TRBD2|TRBJ2-2|-|TRBV14
TGTGCCAGCAGCCCGACCGGGGGGGGTCGCACCGGGGAGCTGTTTTTT
CASSPTGGGRTGELFF
>-|TRBJ1-6|-|TRBV6-1
TGTGCCAGCAGTGAGATAGAACAGACCTCACCCCTCCACTTT
CASSEIEQTSPLHF
>TRBD1|TRBJ2-5|-|TRBV12-5
TGTGCTAGTGGTTATACCGTTTACAGGGGGGAGACCCAGTACTTC
CASGYTVYRGETQYF
>TRBD2|TRBJ2-1|-|TRBV18
TGTGCCAGCTCACCACAGCGGGGGGGCTACAATGAGCAGTTCTTC
CASSPQRGGYNEQFF
>-|TRBJ2-7|-|TRBV29-1
TGCAGCGTCGCCGGGATTACCTACGAGCAGTACTTC
CSVAGITYEQYF
>-|TRBJ1-1|once|TRBV6-5
TGTGCCAGCAGCCGAACAGGGCCAACTGAAGCTTTCTTT
CASSRTGPTEAFF
>-|TRBJ2-1|-|TRBV13
TGTGCCAGCAGCTTCACAGGGGGGGAGGTAGGGCAGTTCTTC
CASSFTGGEVGQFF
>-|TRBJ1-3|-|TRBV7-9
TGTGCCAGCAGCTTCCGGGACTCCAGCTCTGGAAACACCATATATTTT
CASSFRDSSSGNTIYF
>-|TRBJ1-4|-|TRBV4-1
TGCGCCAGCAGCCAACAGTTTCCAGGTCGCGCGCTGGAAAAACTGTTTTTT
CASSQQFPGRALEKLFF
>-|TRBJ1-2|-|TRBV6-5
TGTGCCAGCGGAGGCGGAAACTATGGCTACACCTTC
CASGGGNYGYTF
>-|TRBJ2-1|once|TRBV2
TGTGCCAACTATCCGGGTATCTTC
CANYPGIF
>-|TRBJ2-7|few|TRBV27
TGTGCCAGCAGCAAATCGGGCTACGAGCAGTACTTC
CASSKSGYEQYF
>TRBD2|TRBJ2-1|-|TRBV7-6
TGTGCCAGCAGCTTAGTGGGTAGCGGGGAAGATGAGCAGTTCTTC
CASSLVGSGEDEQFF
>-|TRBJ1-5|-|TRBV14
TGTGCCAGCAGCTCCCGGTACAATCAGCCCCAGCATTTT
CASSSRYNQPQHF
>-|TRBJ2-5|-|TRBV10-2
TGCGCCAGCAAGTGGGGGCAGACCCAGTACTTC
CASKWGQTQYF
>TRBD2|TRBJ2-1|-|TRBV11-2
TGTGCCAGCAGCTTAGCCCTAGCGGGGCCCCCGAGCTCCTACAATGAGCAGTTCTTC
CASSLALAGPPSSYNEQFF
>-|TRBJ2-3|-|TRBV7-9
TGTGCCAGCAGCGTCCCAGCGGGCGGCCTGCGGGATACGCAGTATTTT
CASSVPAGGLRDTQYF
>-|TRBJ1-4|-|TRBV11-2
TGTGCCAGCAGCTTAGATATTTTCGGCGGCACAACTAATGAAAAACTGTTTTTT
CASSLDIFGGTTNEKLFF
>-|TRBJ1-1|-|TRBV6-1
TGTGCCAGCAGTTCTGACACATACACTGAAGCTTTCTTT
CASSSDTYTEAFF
>-|TRBJ2-7|-|TRBV18
TGTGCCAGCTCACCTCGGAGGGGATCCTCCTACGAGCAGTACTTC
CASSPRRGSSYEQYF
>-|TRBJ2-7|-|TRBV7-8
TGTGCCAGCAGCTTAGTCCGCGAGCAGTACTTC
CASSLVREQYF
>-|TRBJ1-1|-|TRBV6-5
TGTGCCAGCAGCCCTGATTGGGGACTTAACACTGAAGCTTTCTTT
CASSPDWGLNTEAFF
>-|TRBJ2-1|once|TRBV6-4
TGTGCCAGCAGTGACGAGGCGTGGAGCGTAGGGCAGTTCTTC
CASSDEAWSVGQFF
>TRBD1|TRBJ2-1|-|TRBV29-1
TGCAGCGTCAGACCGGGACAGATCGAGGATGAGCAGTTCTTC
CSVRPGQIEDEQFF
>-|TRBJ2-2|-|TRBV11-2
TGTGCCAGCAGAACTTTGGACAGTACGAACACCGGGGAGCTGTTTTTT
CASRTLDSTNTGELFF
>-|TRBJ1-2|-|TRBV5-4
TGTGCCAGCAGCCCGGTAGGGGTTGGCTACACCTTC
CASSPVGVGYTF
>TRBD2|TRBJ2-7|few|TRBV6-6
TGTGCCAGCAGCCGCCTGGGGGGGGAGCAGTACTTC
CASSRLGGEQYF
>TRBD1|TRBJ2-5|few|TRBV7-9
TGTGCCAGCAGCTCGACAGGGGGCCTGGAGACCCAGTACTTC
CASSSTGGLETQYF
>-|TRBJ1-2|few|TRBV6-5
TGTGCCAGCAGTAAAACGGGGACTAACTATGGCTACACCTTC
CASSKTGTNYGYTF
>-|TRBJ1-4|-|TRBV9
TGTGCCAGCAGCGAACGTTGGGGGGAGGGTAATGAAAAACTGTTTTTT
CASSERWGEGNEKLFF
>-|TRBJ2-1|-|TRBV5-4
TGTGCCAGCAGCTTGGGGGCACCGGCGCTGAACTTCGATGAGCAGTTCTTC
CASSLGAPALNFDEQFF
>TRBD1|TRBJ2-4|-|TRBV6-5
TGTGCCAGCGTCACAGGGGGGGCCAAAAACATTCAGTACTTC
CASVTGGAKNIQYF
>-|TRBJ1-6|-|TRBV10-3
TGTGCCATCAGTGGACTCTATAATTCACCCCTCCACTTT
CAISGLYNSPLHF
>-|TRBJ2-5|-|TRBV19
TGTGCCAGTAGTATCCAGAGCGCAGGAGGGACCCAGTACTTC
CASSIQSAGGTQYF
>TRBD1|TRBJ1-1|-|TRBV5-1
TGCGCCAGCACTCCATGGGGACAGAGCACTGAAGCTTTCTTT
CASTPWGQSTEAFF
>-|TRBJ2-7|-|TRBV19
TGTGCCAGTAGTCCTCTCGGTCCCTACGAGCAGTACTTC
CASSPLGPYEQYF
>-|TRBJ1-6|few|TRBV5-4
TGTGCCAGCAGCTTGGGAACAGGGACTAATTCACCCCTCCACTTT
CASSLGTGTNSPLHF
>-|TRBJ1-6|-|TRBV10-2
TGCGCCAGCAGTTGGAGCTCCTATAATTCACCCCTCCACTTT
CASSWSSYNSPLHF
>-|TRBJ1-1|-|TRBV7-6
TGTGCCAGCAGCCCAAGGGACACCCTGAACACTGAAGCTTTCTTT
CASSPRDTLNTEAFF
>TRBD2|TRBJ2-7|-|TRBV4-1
TGCGCCAGCAGCCAAGCCTGGGGACTAGCTCATCTCGAGCAGTACTTC
CASSQAWGLAHLEQYF
>TRBD1|TRBJ2-2|-|TRBV11-3
TGTGCCAGCACCGAGGCTAATAGACAGGGGGCAAGGTTAAGCACCGGGGAGCTGTTTTTT
CASTEANRQGARLSTGELFF
>-|TRBJ2-5|-|TRBV5-5
TGTGCCAGCAGCTTGAAGGGGAGGCCCCAAGAGACCCAGTACTTC
CASSLKGRPQETQYF
>-|TRBJ2-3|-|TRBV7-9
TGTGCCAGCAGCTTATGGAGGCAACGCACAGATACGCAGTATTTT
CASSLWRQRTDTQYF
>-|TRBJ2-2|-|TRBV7-9
TGTTCCAGCAGCCCAGGGGCCGGGGAGCTGTTTTTT
CSSSPGAGELFF
>-|TRBJ2-6|-|TRBV27
TGTGCCAGCAGTTTCCTCGGTGGGGCCAACGTCCTGACTTTC
CASSFLGGANVLTF
>TRBD1|TRBJ2-4|-|TRBV19
TGTGCCAGTAGTCCCCAGAGGGGGCCACCCAAAAACATTCAGTACTTC
CASSPQRGPPKNIQYF
>TRBD1|TRBJ1-2|-|TRBV14
TGTGCCAGCAGCCTGACCGGGACAGGGTTTATCTATGGCTACACCTTC
CASSLTGTGFIYGYTF
>-|TRBJ2-7|-|TRBV14
TGTGCCAGCAGCCTCTTAGAATACGAGCAGTACTTC
CASSLLEYEQYF
>-|TRBJ2-7|once|TRBV7-9
TGTGCCAGCAGCCCTAAGGGCCGGGATAGGTACGAGCAGTACTTC
CASSPKGRDRYEQYF
>-|TRBJ1-1|few|TRBV5-1
TGCGCCAGCAGCTTGGGGCAGGATGAAGCTTTCTTT
CASSLGQDEAFF
>-|TRBJ2-1|-|TRBV11-3
TGTGCCAGCAGCTTAGGAGGTCTGGCGCCTGAGCAGTTCTTC
CASSLGGLAPEQFF
>TRBD1|TRBJ2-7|-|TRBV5-1
TGCGCCAGCAGACGGGGAGACAGGGGGGAGCACGAGCAGTACTTC
CASRRGDRGEHEQYF
>TRBD1|TRBJ2-1|-|TRBV10-3
TGTGCCATCAAGGACAGGGAATCCTACAATGAGCAGTTCTTC
CAIKDRESYNEQFF
>TRBD1|TRBJ2-1|-|TRBV5-1
TGCGCCAGCAGCTTGGGGGACAGTTTAAATGAGCAGTTCTTC
CASSLGDSLNEQFF
>-|TRBJ1-2|once|TRBV28
TGTGCCAGTTACGACACAGGCCGCTTAGGCTACACCTTC
CASYDTGRLGYTF
>TRBD1|TRBJ1-2|-|TRBV4-1
TGCGCCAGCAGCCAGCGACAGGGACTGGACGATGGCTACACCTTC
CASSQRQGLDDGYTF
>-|TRBJ1-1|-|TRBV6-1
TGTGCCAGCAGTGAGACACCGAGCACTGAAGCTTTCTTT
CASSETPSTEAFF
>-|TRBJ1-4|-|TRBV4-1
TGCGCCAGCAGCCAAGACTTACACCGAGGAGGGTTCGATGAAAAACTGTTTTTT
CASSQDLHRGGFDEKLFF
>-|TRBJ2-1|-|TRBV25-1
TGTGCCAGCACACTAACCCCCTTCCATGAGCAGTTCTTC
CASTLTPFHEQFF